The source of this TCR beta chain is a study of T-cell memory formation after mild COVID-19. TCRdb re-derived calls from the 5' RACE reads in MiXCR, one entry per CDR3 protein. The repertoire holds 530,000 or so distinct CDR3 sequences, with 15% to 20% as singletons. V dropped 1 base and J dropped 6 bases, with 10 bases sitting between them. Germline V gene lookup returns CDR1 MGHRA and CDR2 YSYEKL. This CDR3 comprises 14 residues. The sequencing sample was made of PBMCs or a T cell subset sorted from them (not recorded which). This receptor was identified in an adult woman who had mild COVID-19 (a few samples of this study predate the infection). Cell type and time point are not known. The gene calls are TRBV4-1 and TRBJ1-5; D unresolved. The CDR3 coding sequence is TGCGCCAGCAGCCAAGCGGGAGCATTTCAGCCCCAGCATTTT. Protein product: CASSQAGAFQPQHF.